This T cell receptor (beta chain) was profiled in a study of beta chain features in type 1 diabetes. Germline values: CDR1 MGHDK, CDR2 SYGVNS. The CDR3 has 13 residues. V was pared by 2 bases and J by 8 bases, with 0 bases of the junction left unmatched. As every portion of the isolated RNA was reverse transcribed, the sequencing read expressed TCRB transcripts. Produced via immunoSEQ multiplex PCR; TCRdb's table is partial and in-frame only. This table has under 90,000 clones, about 32% appearing once. The sample was stem cell memory CD4+ T cells from blood. The J gene is TRBJ1-6, the V gene TRBV25-1, with TRBD1 matching 7 bases. This TCR derives from a young woman in good health. The CDR3 here is CASSEDRDSPLHF. The CDR3 DNA reads as TGTGCCAGCAGTGAAGACAGGGATTCACCCCTCCACTTT. Based on the CDR3 plus reference TRBV25-1 and TRBJ1-6, the full variable domain is EADIYQTPRYLVIGTGKKITLECSQTMGHDKMYWYQQDPGMELHLIHYSYGVNSTEKGDLSSESTVSRIRTEHFPLTLESARPSHTSQYLCASSEDRDSPLHFGNGTRLTVT.